The 5 T cell receptor beta chains reported below all come from one sample, sequenced in a study of T cells in women clearing cervical HPV infection (dated by TCRdb to between 2018 and 2020). Library prep was done by the immunoSEQ multiplex PCR assay. Drawn from immuneACCESS, this table holds only the in-frame rearrangements with V and J called that TCRdb kept. Clones are partly lost; checked studies trace under half to an unresolved V gene and leave the rest unexplained. The sample's records list approximately 32,000 clones. The leading ten clones occupy less than 8.5% of the sample. Sample: blood buffy coat. These TCRs come from a woman aged 18 to 75 with a cervical HPV16 infection that either progressed to CIN3+ or cleared (not recorded which).

Concerning this clone: From the germline J gene comes the end of the CDR3, since the read stops 3 residues before it. The rearrangement joins TRBV5-6 to TRBJ1-4; no clear D gene. CDR3 length: 15 amino acids. Germline-derived CDR1 and CDR2 are SGHDT and YYEEEE. Trimming took 0 bases from V and 6 from J, leaving 12 bases between them. CDR3 in amino acids: CASSLGAARDEKLFF. The covered CDR3 bases are TGTGCCAGCAGCTTGGGGGCAGCTCGAGATGAAAAA.

In the case of this clone: The sequence runs out 3 residues before the end of the CDR3; the remainder is reconstructed from the germline J gene. The chain recombines TRBV3-1 (or the pseudogene TRBV3-2) with TRBJ2-2; D is possibly TRBD2 (6 bases). Germline CDR1 reads LGHDT; CDR2 reads YNNKEL (reference sequence). The CDR3 runs to 13 residues. Between the trimmed V and J ends, which lost 6 bases and 4 bases, there was a span of 9 bases. Incomplete CDR3 DNA: TGTGCCAGCAGTCGACTAGTCACCGGGGAG. This sequence encodes CASSRLVTGE. The whole CDR3 protein is CASSRLVTGELFF.

As concerns this clone: The CDR3 is cut off 3 residues early in the read; its end comes from the germline J gene. The chain joins TRBV6-4 to TRBJ2-2, with no clear D. The V end lost 5 bases, the J end lost 5 bases, and 12 bases lay between the germline ends. The CDR3 loop spans 14 amino acids. The germline gives CDR1 MRHNA, CDR2 SNTAGT. CDR3: CASSYWAFTGELFF. The sequenced CDR3 bases are TGTGCCAGCAGTTACTGGGCATTTACCGGGGAG.

Details on this clone: The read finishes 3 residues shy of the CDR3 end, and the germline J gene is used to complete it. The chain couples TRBV6-2 or TRBV6-3 to TRBJ2-3; 11 positions agree with TRBD2. Unmatched junction bases numbered 6, after V lost 7 bases and J lost 6 bases. Per germline, CDR1 MNHEY and CDR2 SVGEGT. The CDR3 spans 14 residues. The sequenced CDR3 bases are TGTGCCAGCAATAGCGGGGGGGCGTGGGATACG. It is translated as CASNSGGAWDT. The whole CDR3 sequence reads CASNSGGAWDTQYF.

Concerning this clone: The CDR3 end is not reached by the read, which stops 3 residues before it; the germline J gene fills it in. The V gene is TRBV5-1, the J gene TRBJ2-2; weak D call: TRBD1 (5 bases). The CDR3 spans 13 residues. CDR1 is SGHRS and CDR2 is YFSETQ in the germline V gene. The CDR3 loop reads CASSFSGANVLFF. CDR3 DNA, as far as it was read: TGCGCCAGCAGCTTCTCTGGGGCCAACGTG. The full variable domain, its missing parts supplied by reference TRBV5-1 and TRBJ2-2, is KAGVTQTPRYLIKTRGQQVTLSCSPISGHRSVSWYQQTPGQGLQFLFEYFSETQRNKGNFPGRFSGRQFSNSRSEMNVSTLELGDSALYLCASSFSGANVLFFGEGSRLTVL.